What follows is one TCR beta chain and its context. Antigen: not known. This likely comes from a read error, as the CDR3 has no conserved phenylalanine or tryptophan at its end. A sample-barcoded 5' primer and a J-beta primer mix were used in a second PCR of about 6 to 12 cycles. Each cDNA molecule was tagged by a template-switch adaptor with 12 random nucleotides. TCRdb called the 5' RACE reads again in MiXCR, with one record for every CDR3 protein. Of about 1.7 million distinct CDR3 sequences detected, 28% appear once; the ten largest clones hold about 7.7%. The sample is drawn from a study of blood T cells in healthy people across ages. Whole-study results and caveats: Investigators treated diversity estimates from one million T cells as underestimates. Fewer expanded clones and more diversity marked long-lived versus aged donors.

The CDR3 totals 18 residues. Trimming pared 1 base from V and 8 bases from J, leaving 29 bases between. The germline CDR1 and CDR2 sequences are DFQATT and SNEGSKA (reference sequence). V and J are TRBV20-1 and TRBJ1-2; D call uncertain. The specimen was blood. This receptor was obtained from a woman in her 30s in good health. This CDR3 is CSARVGAAGGSYSYGYTC. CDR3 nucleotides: TGCAGTGCTAGAGTGGGCGCGGCAGGCGGGTCATACTCCTACGGCTACACCTGC.